This T cell receptor (beta chain) is from a study of T cell repertoires in cytomegalovirus infection. Study context: The public TCR beta signatures pointed to both CMV infection and matching HLA type.

TCRdb fed the reads into MiXCR, producing one record per CDR3 protein. The sample consists of some 400,000 distinct CDR3 sequences, approximately 18% of them appearing once. This clonotype has a count of ten or more. Its antigen is undetermined. Study-wide findings and caveats: CMV-specific TCR beta clonotypes restricted by HLA-C were the ones dominating the ex vivo response. Identification of carriers of CMV plus the relevant HLA was performed using cumulative public TCR beta family frequency.

V lost 5 bases and J lost 1, with 14 bases in between. The CDR3 is 16 residues long. Germline lookup yields CDR1 SGHTA and CDR2 FQGNSA. Sequencing was carried out using PBMCs. The chain uses TRBV7-2 and TRBJ2-2; tentatively, D is TRBD2 (6 bases). This TCR was sampled from a human donor in good health (CMV status not recorded). Some clones in this sample may be carry-over from other donors' samples. CDR3 in amino acids: CASSPAGSGNTGELFF. The CDR3 DNA sequence: TGTGCCAGCAGCCCGGCCGGTAGCGGGAACACCGGGGAGCTGTTTTTT.